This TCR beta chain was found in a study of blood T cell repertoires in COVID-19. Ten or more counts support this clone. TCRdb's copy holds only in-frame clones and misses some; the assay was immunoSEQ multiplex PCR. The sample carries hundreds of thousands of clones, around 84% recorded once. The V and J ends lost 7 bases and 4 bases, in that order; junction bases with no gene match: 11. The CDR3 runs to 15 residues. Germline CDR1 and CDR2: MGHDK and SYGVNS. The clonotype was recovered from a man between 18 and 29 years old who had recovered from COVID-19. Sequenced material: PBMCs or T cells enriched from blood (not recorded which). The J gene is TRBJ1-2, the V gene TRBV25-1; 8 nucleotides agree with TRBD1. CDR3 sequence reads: CASNGANRGSYGYTF. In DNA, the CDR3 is TGTGCCAGCAATGGGGCGAACAGGGGGAGCTATGGCTACACCTTC.